Each of the 27 T cell receptor beta chains below was sequenced from the same sample in a study of T cell responses to AZD1222 COVID-19 vaccine. The table came from immunoSEQ multiplex PCR; TCRdb's copy has only in-frame clones and leaves some out. The sample holds roughly 130,000 clones; roughly 90% are singletons and the top ten take 2.8%. Sequences were derived from peripheral blood, sampled on day 0 of AZD1222 vaccination. Receptor source: an adult in good health.

Here the CDR3 reads CASSVRDEAFF. The CDR3 bases are TGTGCCAGCAGTGTCAGGGATGAAGCTTTCTTT. V gene TRBV2 combines with J gene TRBJ1-1; D may be TRBD1 (5 bases). The CDR3 covers 11 residues. Per the germline V gene, CDR1 is SNHLY and CDR2 is FYNNEI. Trimming pared 4 bases from V and 7 bases from J, leaving 7 bases between.

The chain recombines TRBV3-1 (or the pseudogene TRBV3-2) with TRBJ2-5; TRBD2 aligns across 15 bases. The trim removed 6 bases at V and 4 bases at J, leaving 9 bases unmatched. The V gene's germline CDR1 is LGHDT and CDR2 YNNKEL (reference sequence). The CDR3 length is 17 residues. This CDR3 reads CASRRGLAGGPGETQYF. The CDR3 region has the DNA TGTGCCAGCAGACGCGGACTAGCGGGAGGGCCAGGAGAGACCCAGTACTTC.

The chain has TRBV5-5 and TRBJ1-2; 9 nucleotides align to TRBD1. The CDR3 consists of 15 residues. V lost 0 bases to trimming and J lost 6 bases; unmatched junction nucleotides: 6. CDR1 SGHKS and CDR2 YYEKEE come from the germline V gene (reference sequence). This chain's CDR3 is CASSLGGTGRDGYTF. The CDR3 bases are TGTGCCAGCAGCTTGGGTGGGACAGGGAGAGATGGCTACACCTTC.

This clone was observed a single time. The chain recombines TRBV27 with TRBJ1-1; tentatively, D is TRBD1 (6 bases). The CDR3 has 14 amino acids. Deletions cut 4 bases from V and 11 bases from J, with 20 bases between. Germline CDR1 MNHEY, CDR2 SMNVEV (reference sequence). Written as DNA, the CDR3 is TGTGCCAGCAGTTGGGGTCTAGGGTTGCAGGGGGCTTTCTTT. Translation gives CASSWGLGLQGAFF.

V is TRBV19 and J is TRBJ1-1, with a possible D match to TRBD1 (5 bases). Germline V gene lookup returns CDR1 LNHDA and CDR2 SQIVND (reference sequence). CDR3 length equals 15 residues. V shed 5 bases and J shed 1 base, with 14 bases lying between them. The CDR3 region has the DNA TGTGCCAGTAGTGACAGAAGGCGAGGGAACACTGAAGCTTTCTTT. It is translated as CASSDRRRGNTEAFF. Based on the CDR3 plus reference TRBV19 and TRBJ1-1, the full variable domain is DGGITQSPKYLFRKEGQNVTLSCEQNLNHDAMYWYRQDPGQGLRLIYYSQIVNDFQKGDIAEGYSVSREKKESFPLTVTSAQKNPTAFYLCASSDRRRGNTEAFFGQGTRLTVV.

The V call is TRBV5-6, the J call TRBJ2-3, with D possibly TRBD1 on 6 matching bases. Germline V lookup: CDR1 SGHDT, CDR2 YYEEEE. The CDR3 covers 15 residues. The ends were cut back, 0 bases at V and 4 bases at J, with 12 bases in the middle. The CDR3 reads CASSLGGGRADTQYF. CDR3 nucleotides: TGTGCCAGCAGCTTGGGAGGGGGACGGGCAGATACGCAGTATTTT.

The chain couples TRBV5-4 to TRBJ2-3; 7 bases match TRBD1. The V gene end was trimmed by 7 bases and the J gene end by 0 bases; junction bases not matched to a gene: 14. Germline-derived CDR1 and CDR2 are SGHNT and YYREEE (reference sequence). The CDR3 runs 17 residues. CDR3 sequence reads: CASAPLEGGPSTDTQYF. CDR3 nucleotides: TGTGCCAGCGCACCCCTCGAAGGGGGCCCCAGCACAGATACGCAGTATTTT.

The chain uses TRBV7-2 and TRBJ2-3; 10 bases fit TRBD2. J lost 5 bases, V lost 5 bases, and 7 bases had no gene match. CDR1 is SGHTA and CDR2 is FQGNSA in the germline V gene. This CDR3 has 15 amino acids. CDR3 residues: CASSLRLAGRDTQYF. For the CDR3, the DNA is TGTGCCAGCAGCCTTAGACTAGCGGGCAGAGATACGCAGTATTTT.

Points on this clone: This CDR3 is also generated by other DNA sequences in the sample. This chain links TRBV27 with TRBJ1-1; 8 bases match TRBD1. V gave up 2 bases and J gave up 1 base; unmatched junction bases: 0. CDR1 and CDR2 (germline): MNHEY, SMNVEV (reference sequence). There are 14 residues in the CDR3. DNA for the CDR3: TGTGCCAGCAGTTTACAGGGGGCGAACACTGAAGCTTTCTTT. As protein: CASSLQGANTEAFF.

This clone was observed once. The DNA for the CDR3 is TGTGCCAGCCGCCGAGGGGGGAGGGTGAACACTGAAGCTTTCTTT. The encoded protein is CASRRGGRVNTEAFF. The rearrangement links TRBV7-9 to TRBJ1-1; tentatively, D is TRBD1 (6 bases). Germline V gene data show CDR1 as SEHNR and CDR2 as FQNEAQ (reference sequence). There are 15 residues in the CDR3. Trimming stripped 8 bases from V and 0 bases from J, with 16 bases between.

V is TRBV27 and J is TRBJ1-2, with no clear D. There are 17 residues in the CDR3. V lost 6 bases, J lost 8 bases, and 28 bases lay in between. Germline lookup yields CDR1 MNHEY and CDR2 SMNVEV (reference sequence). This CDR3 reads CASSQTGVMGFPRGYTF. The CDR3, as DNA: TGTGCCAGCAGCCAAACCGGGGTGATGGGGTTTCCTCGGGGCTACACCTTC.

V gene TRBV30 combines with J gene TRBJ1-5, with D hard to call. The CDR3 length is 13 residues. Trimming pared 5 bases from V and 0 bases from J, leaving 8 bases between. CDR1 and CDR2 from the germline V gene are GTSNPN and SVGIG (reference sequence). CDR3 loop: CAWSMDSNQPQHF. DNA of the CDR3: TGTGCCTGGTCGATGGATAGCAATCAGCCCCAGCATTTT.

V is TRBV2 and J is TRBJ1-6, with D unresolved. The CDR3 runs 16 residues. Trimming stripped 3 bases from V and 9 bases from J, with 18 bases between. Per the germline V gene, CDR1 is SNHLY and CDR2 is FYNNEI. This CDR3 is CASSDFRLKTGSPLHF. CDR3 coding DNA: TGTGCCAGCAGTGATTTTCGGCTCAAGACGGGTTCACCCCTCCACTTT.

V usage is TRBV5-5 and J usage is TRBJ1-5, with TRBD1 as a possible D gene (5 bases). From germline, CDR1 is SGHKS and CDR2 YYEKEE (reference sequence). CDR3 length equals 17 residues. The V and J ends lost 2 bases and 6 bases respectively, with 21 bases between them. Here the CDR3 DNA reads TGTGCCAGCAGCTTTGGGCCCGGGGGTAATCCGGCTCAGCCCCAGCATTTT. Its protein is CASSFGPGGNPAQPQHF.

V gene TRBV24-1 combines with J gene TRBJ2-5; 9 bases agree with TRBD2. This CDR3 comprises 15 residues. The trim removed 4 bases at V and 5 bases at J, leaving 7 bases unmatched. Germline V lookup: CDR1 KGHDR, CDR2 SFDVKD. CDR3 coding DNA: TGTGCCACCAGTGACGGCGGGAGGGCCGTGGAGACCCAGTACTTC. Translating gives CATSDGGRAVETQYF.

The chain uses TRBV11-3 and TRBJ1-1, with D unclear. Trimming took off 2 bases at V and 1 base at J, with 5 bases between the two ends. This CDR3 spans 13 amino acids. Germline V gene lookup returns CDR1 SGHNT and CDR2 YENEEA. As DNA, the CDR3 is TGTGCCAGCAGCTTATATGAGAACACTGAAGCTTTCTTT. Encoded protein: CASSLYENTEAFF.

The genes are TRBV5-4 and TRBJ2-7; 8 bases line up with TRBD2. CDR1 is SGHNT and CDR2 is YYREEE in the germline V gene (reference sequence). The CDR3 is made up of 15 amino acids. The J segment lost 9 bases and the V segment lost 0 bases, leaving 11 bases of the junction unmatched. The CDR3 here is CASSLGSGSESGQYF. In DNA, the CDR3 is TGTGCCAGCAGCTTGGGGAGCGGGAGTGAGTCCGGGCAGTACTTC.

This chain uses TRBV10-3 with TRBJ1-2; D is uncertain. Germline values: CDR1 ENHRY, CDR2 SYGVKD. The CDR3 consists of 15 residues. V was shortened by 0 bases and J by 5 bases, with 13 bases between the two germline ends. CDR3 residues: CAISESTGGSYGYTF. CDR3 bases: TGTGCCATCAGTGAGTCGACTGGCGGGTCGTATGGCTACACCTTC.

This clone has a single count. The chain recombines TRBV12-3 or TRBV12-4 with TRBJ2-7, with a possible D match to TRBD2 (6 bases). Trimming took off 4 bases at V and 2 bases at J, with 9 bases between the two ends. The CDR3 spans 13 residues. Here the CDR3 DNA reads TGTGCCAGCAGTTGGGGGGAACCCTACGAGCAGTACTTC. This sequence encodes CASSWGEPYEQYF.

V usage is TRBV5-1 and J usage is TRBJ2-1; no firm D call. The CDR3 sequence is 13 residues long. CDR1 is SGHRS, CDR2 YFSETQ, per germline. Trimming left V 0 bases short and J 3 bases short, with 4 bases between. CDR3 in amino acids: CASSLDVYNEQFF. The CDR3 DNA sequence: TGCGCCAGCAGCTTGGACGTCTACAATGAGCAGTTCTTC. The full variable domain, completed using reference TRBV5-1 and TRBJ2-1, is KAGVTQTPRYLIKTRGQQVTLSCSPISGHRSVSWYQQTPGQGLQFLFEYFSETQRNKGNFPGRFSGRQFSNSRSEMNVSTLELGDSALYLCASSLDVYNEQFFGPGTRLTVL.

This rearrangement joins TRBV6-4 to TRBJ2-1; 13 bases match TRBD2. Per germline, CDR1 MRHNA and CDR2 SNTAGT. CDR3 length equals 15 residues. V lost 4 bases to trimming and J lost 6 bases; unmatched junction nucleotides: 3. Written as DNA, the CDR3 is TGTGCCAGCAGTGGACTAGCGGGAGGACCCAATGAGCAGTTCTTC. Amino acid sequence: CASSGLAGGPNEQFF.

This clone was counted once. This chain joins TRBV5-1 and TRBJ1-5; D not certain. The length of the CDR3 is 13 residues. V was pared by 0 bases and J by 5 bases, with 6 bases between. Germline CDR1 reads SGHRS; CDR2 reads YFSETQ. CDR3: CASSLEVDQPQHF. For the CDR3, the DNA is TGCGCCAGCAGCTTGGAGGTGGATCAGCCCCAGCATTTT.

The chain has TRBV3-1 (or the pseudogene TRBV3-2) and TRBJ2-1, with D possibly matching TRBD2 (5 bases). Trimming took off 1 base at V and 5 bases at J, with 12 bases between the two ends. This CDR3 is built from 15 residues. Germline V gene sequence: CDR1 LGHDT, CDR2 YNNKEL (reference sequence). The chain's CDR3 is CASSQVRPGDNEQFF. The CDR3 DNA follows: TGTGCCAGCAGCCAAGTCCGACCCGGGGACAATGAGCAGTTCTTC.

The chain is built from TRBV27 and TRBJ2-2; D unclear. The V end was cut by 5 bases, the J end by 4 bases, with 5 bases between. This CDR3 spans 12 amino acids. Germline CDR1 MNHEY, CDR2 SMNVEV (reference sequence). CDR3: CASSPSTGELFF. The CDR3 DNA is TGTGCCAGCAGTCCTAGCACCGGGGAGCTGTTTTTT.

This clone was seen once. V is TRBV9 and J is TRBJ2-1, with a possible D match to TRBD2 (6 bases). The ends were cut back, 0 bases at V and 0 bases at J, with 13 bases in the middle. Germline CDR1 SGDLS, CDR2 YYNGEE. CDR3 length equals 17 residues. The CDR3: CASSVVVAESSYNEQFF. As DNA, the CDR3 is TGTGCCAGCAGCGTAGTTGTAGCGGAGAGCTCCTACAATGAGCAGTTCTTC. The complete variable domain, with remaining parts taken from reference TRBV9 and TRBJ2-1, reads DSGVTQTPKHLITATGQRVTLRCSPRSGDLSVYWYQQSLDQGLQFLIQYYNGEERAKGNILERFSAQQFPDLHSELNLSSLELGDSALYFCASSVVVAESSYNEQFFGPGTRLTVL.

This chain connects TRBV5-6 to TRBJ2-2, with unresolved D. The CDR3 has 12 residues. The V end lost 3 bases, the J end lost 5 bases, and 5 bases lay between the germline ends. Germline CDR1 and CDR2: SGHDT and YYEEEE. This CDR3 is CASSWGTGELFF. As DNA, the CDR3 is TGTGCCAGCAGCTGGGGAACCGGGGAGCTGTTTTTT.

The J gene is TRBJ1-5, the V gene TRBV10-3, with D possibly matching TRBD1 (5 bases). The germline V and J ends were trimmed by 10 bases and 0 bases, with 13 bases remaining between them. The CDR3 sequence is 14 residues long. Germline assignment: CDR1 ENHRY and CDR2 SYGVKD. The CDR3 DNA reads TGTGCCAGCAGGGCAGAAAATAGCAATCAGCCCCAGCATTTT. Encoded protein: CASRAENSNQPQHF.